This T cell receptor beta chain was captured in a study of CD8+CD57+ T cells in acquired aplastic anemia. Genomic DNA constituted the template upon which TCR beta VDJ and CDR3 profiling was performed. Each CDR3 protein gets one entry after TCRdb re-called the reads with MiXCR. The data hold under 250,000 distinct CDR3 sequences, with about a third observed a single time. Looked up from germline, CDR1 is SGHAT and CDR2 is FQNNGV. The CDR3 loop spans 16 amino acids. V shed 5 bases and J shed 2 bases, with 18 bases lying between them. The source of this sequence is a human donor in good health, serving as a control. The V gene is TRBV11-2, the J gene TRBJ2-5; D assignment may be TRBD1 or TRBD2 (7 bases each). Sample: sorted CD4+, CD8+, or CD8+CD57+ T cells (not recorded which) from PBMCs. As DNA, the CDR3 is TGTGCCAGCAGCCCCTCAGGGGGGGCATCTCAAGAGACCCAGTACTTC. Amino acid sequence: CASSPSGGASQETQYF.